The 16 T cell receptor beta chains given below trace back to one sample, sequenced in a study of T cells in Graves' hyperthyroidism and ophthalmopathy. RNA transcripts were the template for amplifying TCR beta CDR3 regions. The TCR CDR3 first-round RT-PCR relied on the HTBI primer set. Using its own MiXCR run on the multiplex PCR reads, TCRdb lists one record per CDR3 protein. Here the sample spans hundreds of thousands of distinct CDR3 sequences, 14% being singletons. The sample taken for sequencing was blood. The receptors derive from a young woman with Graves' hyperthyroidism.

Only a few counts were recorded for this clonotype. This chain joins TRBV6-4 and TRBJ2-3; D not resolved. CDR3 length: 13 residues. Germline V gives CDR1 MRHNA, CDR2 SNTAGT. V lost 0 bases to trimming and J lost 2 bases, with 3 bases between them. The CDR3 is CASSDSHTDTQYF. DNA of the CDR3: TGTGCCAGCAGTGACTCCCACACAGATACGCAGTATTTT.

This clonotype was observed many times. CDR3 sequence: CSARPGGASYEQYF. The CDR3 DNA reads as TGCAGTGCCAGACCAGGGGGCGCCTCCTACGAGCAGTACTTC. The genes are TRBV20-1 and TRBJ2-7; 8 bases align to TRBD1. The CDR3 has 14 amino acids. Unmatched junction bases numbered 7, after V lost 6 bases and J lost 0 bases. Germline-derived CDR1 and CDR2 are DFQATT and SNEGSKA (reference sequence).

This clonotype was recorded at least ten times. The chain has TRBV18 and TRBJ2-5, with 8 bases aligning to TRBD2. The CDR3 sequence is 15 residues long. V was pared by 3 bases and J by 1 base, with 4 bases of the junction left unmatched. CDR1 and CDR2 from the germline V gene are KGHSH and LQKENI. The CDR3 coding sequence is TGTGCCAGCTCACCGCTCGGGACTAGCCAAGAGACCCAGTACTTC. It codes for CASSPLGTSQETQYF.

This clonotype was seen a handful of times. The chain combines TRBV7-2 with TRBJ2-1; D is undetermined. Trimming took 1 base from V and 0 from J, leaving 7 bases between them. Germline V gene lookup returns CDR1 SGHTA and CDR2 FQGNSA. This CDR3 is 15 amino acids long. For the CDR3, the DNA is TGTGCCAGCAGCTTAGAACAGCACTCCTACAATGAGCAGTTCTTC. Protein product: CASSLEQHSYNEQFF.

This clonotype was counted ten times or more. This chain links TRBV27 with TRBJ2-3; TRBD2 matches 10 bases. Trimming removed 4 bases from V and 3 bases from J; junction bases left unmatched: 7. Germline CDR1 and CDR2: MNHEY and SMNVEV (reference sequence). This CDR3 is built from 16 residues. The CDR3 bases are TGTGCCAGCAGTTCCAAAGGACTAGCGGTTACAGATACGCAGTATTTT. Translation: CASSSKGLAVTDTQYF.

In its sample, this clonotype was seen a few times. CDR3 DNA: TGTGCCAGCAGCCCAGGTAGCCACACCGTGACCGGGGAGCTGTTTTTT. Its protein product is CASSPGSHTVTGELFF. The chain couples TRBV7-3 to TRBJ2-2; D is uncertain. The CDR3 is 16 residues long. Germline V CDR1 and CDR2: SGHTA, FQGTGA. V shed 5 bases and J shed 5 bases, with 18 bases lying between them.

This clonotype was counted only a few times. The chain joins TRBV2 to TRBJ2-7; 9 bases match TRBD2. Germline-derived CDR1 and CDR2 are SNHLY and FYNNEI. V trimming: 6 bases; J trimming: 9 bases; junction bases outside the gene matches: 12. This CDR3 is 14 amino acids long. The CDR3 sequence: CASRDSGSRNGQYF. The DNA for the CDR3 is TGTGCCAGCAGGGATAGCGGGAGCAGGAACGGGCAGTACTTC.

This clonotype has more than one count but fewer than ten. CDR3 amino acids: CASSIALGGEQFF. As DNA, the CDR3 is TGTGCCAGTAGTATAGCTTTAGGAGGTGAGCAGTTCTTC. This rearrangement joins TRBV19 to TRBJ2-1; weak D call: TRBD2 (5 bases). This CDR3 is 13 amino acids long. V was pared by 1 base and J by 9 bases, with 10 bases between. CDR1 and CDR2 from the germline V gene are LNHDA and SQIVND (reference sequence).

This clonotype came up many times. The V and J genes are TRBV6-2 or TRBV6-3 and TRBJ1-2; the D is unclear. With 2 bases removed from V and 2 bases from J, the gap between germline ends came to 12 bases. There are 15 residues in the CDR3. CDR1 is MNHEY and CDR2 is SVGEGT in the germline V gene. The CDR3 DNA reads as TGTGCCAGCAGTTACGAAGGACTGGGGAACTATGGCTACACCTTC. Protein sequence: CASSYEGLGNYGYTF.

This clonotype has ten or more counts. J is TRBJ1-6 and V is TRBV11-2; TRBD1 matches at 8 bases. Trimming took 1 base from V and 7 from J; bases not matched to a gene: 6. The CDR3 length is 16 residues. CDR1 and CDR2 from the germline V gene are SGHAT and FQNNGV. Here the CDR3 DNA reads TGTGCCAGCAGCTTAGTCTCAGGGGGCCCGAATTCACCCCTCCACTTT. Amino acids: CASSLVSGGPNSPLHF. The full variable domain, its missing parts supplied by reference TRBV11-2 and TRBJ1-6, is EAGVAQSPRYKIIEKRQSVAFWCNPISGHATLYWYQQILGQGPKLLIQFQNNGVVDDSQLPKDRFSAERLKGVDSTLKIQPAKLEDSAVYLCASSLVSGGPNSPLHFGNGTRLTVT.

This clonotype was observed at least ten times. V usage is TRBV18 and J usage is TRBJ2-7; D unresolved. V lost 8 bases, J lost 4 bases, and 15 bases lay in between. The V gene's germline CDR1 is KGHSH and CDR2 LQKENI. The CDR3 contains 13 residues. CDR3 sequence reads: CASQSSQLYEQYF. In nucleotides, the CDR3 is TGTGCCAGCCAATCCTCCCAATTATACGAGCAGTACTTC.

The rearrangement links TRBV7-9 to TRBJ2-2, with D perhaps matching TRBD2 (5 bases). Germline V gene sequence: CDR1 SEHNR, CDR2 FQNEAQ (reference sequence). The CDR3 totals 19 residues. Trimming took off 0 bases at V and 6 bases at J, with 23 bases between the two ends. CDR3 amino acids: CASSLAAPGIGSVAGELFF. The CDR3 DNA sequence: TGTGCCAGCAGCTTAGCAGCGCCGGGAATCGGTTCAGTCGCCGGGGAGCTGTTTTTT.

V gene TRBV9 combines with J gene TRBJ2-2, with 8 nucleotides matching TRBD2. The CDR3 is made up of 16 amino acids. Trimming removed 0 bases from V and 2 bases from J; junction bases left unmatched: 3. Germline-derived CDR1 and CDR2 are SGDLS and YYNGEE. CDR3 protein: CASSVDSGINTGELFF. The CDR3 DNA sequence: TGTGCCAGCAGCGTAGATAGCGGGATTAACACCGGGGAGCTGTTTTTT.

This clonotype was recorded many times. The chain carries TRBV20-1 and TRBJ2-5; D may be TRBD2 (5 bases). Germline-derived CDR1 and CDR2 are DFQATT and SNEGSKA (reference sequence). The CDR3 loop spans 14 amino acids. The V and J ends lost 3 bases and 4 bases respectively, with 15 bases between them. The CDR3 DNA follows: TGCAGTGCTAGGCTCTCTGGCCGGGGAGAGACCCAGTACTTC. Amino acid sequence: CSARLSGRGETQYF.

In this sample, this clonotype turned up many times. This sequence joins TRBV7-8 and TRBJ1-1, with D perhaps matching TRBD1 (6 bases). Germline CDR1 SGHVS, CDR2 FQNEAQ. The CDR3 totals 17 residues. Trimming cost V 1 base and J 5 bases, with 20 bases left between them. Written as DNA, the CDR3 is TGTGCCAGCAGCTTAGGAGGCAGGATGGGGGCGGGGACTGAAGCTTTCTTT. This translates into CASSLGGRMGAGTEAFF. The full variable domain, its missing parts supplied by reference TRBV7-8 and TRBJ1-1, is GAGVSQSPRYKVAKRGQDVALRCDPISGHVSLFWYQQALGQGPEFLTYFQNEAQLDKSGLPSDRFFAERPEGSVSTLKIQRTQQEDSAVYLCASSLGGRMGAGTEAFFGQGTRLTVV.

Ten or more counts support this clonotype. The rearrangement links TRBV30 to TRBJ1-2; D is uncertain. The CDR3 totals 14 residues. Germline V gene lookup returns CDR1 GTSNPN and CDR2 SVGIG (reference sequence). The V end lost 2 bases, the J end lost 7 bases, and 17 bases lay between the germline ends. The CDR3 protein is CAWSRGRKVSGYTF. CDR3 bases: TGTGCCTGGAGTAGAGGCCGGAAAGTCTCTGGCTACACCTTC.